The present TCR beta chain was sequenced within a study of identical twins (TCRdb year 2016). Context from the whole study: To test whether fetal clonotypes persist, the study used deep sequencing on TCR alpha and beta repertoires from monozygotic twins, unrelated adults of various ages, and cord blood. Replicate twin experiments were performed at different times using different library preparation protocols to rule out contamination.

On this clonotype: What this receptor recognizes is not known. Base-call qualities are not available, and no considerably larger clone is one nucleotide away.

Every donor in the study was a healthy Caucasian. Three pairs of female monozygotic twins, all aged about 18 to 29 years, were included in the twin cohort. Peripheral blood mononuclear cells were used as the source from which RNA for TCR libraries was isolated. Broad study findings and their caveats: Zero-insertion analyses could be partly confounded by invariant T cells such as MAIT and iNKT, although diverse VJ usage argued against such confounding for most clonotypes. Because the same donors could not be followed over many years, conclusions were based on cross-sectional statistical analysis. Recombination models systematically underestimated out-of-frame TCR alpha sharing in monozygotic twins but agreed with sharing between unrelated individuals. The excess sharing between twins in beta out-of-frame sequences was weaker because fewer shared sequences reduced the signal-to-noise ratio. Abundant cord blood beta clonotypes carried fewer insertions; young adult naive repertoires showed a weaker similar trend, while memory repertoires showed none. Compared with coincidental sharing between unrelated individuals, out-of-frame TCR alpha sequences shared between twins showed an excess of sequences with low generation probability.

To prepare the library, 5' RACE was applied. Instrument used: Illumina HiSeq 2000. Template switching introduced a universal primer binding site; the final cDNA contained a unique molecular identifier, enabling accurate counting of TCR cDNA molecules. Specific primers in the conserved constant-segment region were used to synthesize first-strand cDNA for the TCR alpha and beta chains. To control for contamination, each cDNA library was double barcoded with a SMART-Mk sample barcode plus Illumina barcodes. TruSeq adapter sequences along with Illumina sample barcodes were introduced in two successive PCR steps. The TCR alpha and beta cDNA libraries were sequenced on the Illumina HiSeq platform using custom primers. Processing in the source paper ran as follows. Unique molecular identifiers were extracted from raw reads with MiGEC, and CDR3 positions were determined with MiXCR. For each individual, recombination models were inferred using an EM algorithm with the repgenHMM and IGoR tools. The analysis of shared clonotypes was done with the tcR package in R, with sharing normalized by the product of cloneset sizes. To study raw recombination free of thymic and clonal selection effects, out-of-frame nonproductive sequences were analyzed. TCRdb passed the public sequencing reads through fastp at Q25 and MiXCR, retaining productive beta sequences. Every distinct CDR3 protein forms one entry, paired with its most common genes and DNA. The V and J calls were determined by TCRdb, not by the authors. This sample is represented by roughly 720,000 distinct CDR3 sequences; 15% to 20% of them were singletons. The top ten constitute around 13% of the sample.

The germline V gene specifies MNHNS as CDR1 and SASEGT as CDR2. V is clipped by 6 bases and J by 4 bases, and the sequence between their germline boundaries is 16 bases long. The CDR3 sequence holds 15 residues, the cysteine and phenylalanine included. Here the CDR3 DNA is all that survives: 45 bases in frame from base 1. The same sample was also used in a study of T cells expressing NK-cell markers. Per that second paper: Three sorted T-cell subsets (CD3+CD56+NKG2C+, CD3+CD56+NKG2C- and CD3+CD56-NKG2C+) from under 10 donors had their TCR beta-chain repertoires profiled. Among the eight sequenced donors, seven were HCMV-seropositive and one was HCMV-seronegative. In several experiments an anti-gammadeltaTCR antibody was added to restrict sorting to alphabetaTCR-expressing T cells. In over 5 donors, the dominant CD3+CD56+NKG2C+ clonotypes were among the top 10 CD8+ clonotypes and accounted for about 1.0-7.5% of CD8+ T cells. Those dominant clonotypes were again the most abundant among CD3+CD56-NKG2C+ cells in a handful of donors, at roughly 25-60.1%. It remained unclear whether the expanded NKG2C-expressing T cell clones were specific for HCMV antigens. Randomly selected healthy volunteers, three men and five women, were used as the eight sequenced donors. A commercial ELISA kit detecting HCMV-specific IgG in serum was used to determine HCMV serostatus. For several donors, unsorted PBMC were also used to sequence bulk peripheral blood T-cell repertoires. MIGEC was used to demultiplex reads and group reads by UMI, and MiTCR was used to assemble and quantify clonotypes. To remove erroneous sequences, TCR cDNA sequences were retained only when supported by two or more reads. The tcR package was used for downstream repertoire analysis, and clonotypes were matched across fractions by CDR3 nucleotide sequence plus V segment. VDJmatch was used to annotate antigen specificity against VDJdb, with one amino acid substitution in CDR3 allowed.

Rearrangement joined TRBV6-1 to TRBJ1-5; tentative D gene TRBD1, with 5 bases matching. The source of this sequence is a woman younger than 35 in good health. The sample was PBMCs. The sequence in DNA is TGTGCCAGCAGCCGAGAGCAGGCAGGGAATCAGCCCCAGCATTTT. This is translated as CASSREQAGNQPQHF.